This T cell receptor beta chain came from a study of blood T cell repertoires in COVID-19. In the study overall: The study drew acute and convalescent COVID-19 samples from the United States, Italy and Spain.

This CDR3 spans 15 amino acids. Germline trimming cut 6 bases from V and 4 bases from J; bases unmatched to any gene: 7. The germline CDR1 and CDR2 sequences are LNHDA and SQIVND (reference sequence). In the authors' methods: Reference gene primer amplification in the assay estimated nucleated cell counts. The table came from immunoSEQ multiplex PCR; TCRdb's copy has only in-frame clones and leaves some out. V and J calls and clone size are as listed in that table; D and trimming were resolved from the DNA. Seen here are under 300,000 clones, 75% to 95% observed once, and the top ten hold less than 2.5%. Participants' reported clinical history set cohort assignment. Recovered status applied to Cohort 3 donors who had two consecutive negative PCRs. It also applied to those with clearance or with symptom resolution.

The chain recombines TRBV19 with TRBJ2-1, with TRBD2 identical over 9 bases. The clonotype comes from a woman under 30 who had recovered from COVID-19. Sequencing was performed on PBMCs or T cells enriched from blood (not recorded which). The CDR3 DNA is TGTGCCAGTAGCTTTACGACTAGCGGTTACAATGAGCAGTTCTTC. Residues: CASSFTTSGYNEQFF.